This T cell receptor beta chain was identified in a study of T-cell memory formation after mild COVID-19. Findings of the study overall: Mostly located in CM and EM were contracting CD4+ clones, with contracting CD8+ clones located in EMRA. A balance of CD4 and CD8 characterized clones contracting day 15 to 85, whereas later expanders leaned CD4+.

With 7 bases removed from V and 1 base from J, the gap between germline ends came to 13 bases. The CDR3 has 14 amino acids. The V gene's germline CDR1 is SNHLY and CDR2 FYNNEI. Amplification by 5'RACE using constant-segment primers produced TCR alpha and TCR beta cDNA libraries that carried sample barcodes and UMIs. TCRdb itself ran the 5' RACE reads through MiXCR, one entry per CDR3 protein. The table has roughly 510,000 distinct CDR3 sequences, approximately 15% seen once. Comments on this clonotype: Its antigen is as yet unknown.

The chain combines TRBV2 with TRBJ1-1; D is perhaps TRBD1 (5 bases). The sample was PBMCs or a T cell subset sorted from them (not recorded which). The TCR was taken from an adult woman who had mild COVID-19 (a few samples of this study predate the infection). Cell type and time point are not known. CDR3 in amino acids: CASTGEVANTEAFF. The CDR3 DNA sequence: TGTGCCAGCACGGGGGAGGTGGCGAACACTGAAGCTTTCTTT.